This TCR beta chain was observed in a study of tumor-infiltrating lymphocytes in primary liver carcinoma. Study conclusions and caveats: Relative to tumor region pairs, the tumor-adjacent and tumor-blood pairs showed overlap that was lower.

Concerning this clonotype itself: As yet, its antigen is unknown. The junction departs from germline at one end; a sequencing error may be responsible.

CDR1 MNHEY and CDR2 SVGEGT come from the germline V gene. CDR3 length: 14 amino acids. For each extraction, RNA and DNA were obtained together from approximately 20-30 mg of unsorted bulk tissue. These patients lived with chronic HBV infection and had never been treated. Total RNA (approximately 500 ng) served as template for TCR beta cDNA synthesis primed by a constant-region primer. Three rounds of nested multiplex PCR with slightly modified ARM-PCR produced TCR beta libraries. With TRBV1-TRBV30 forward primers and a C-beta reverse primer, the first two PCR rounds were run for about 10 cycles each. TCRdb used MiXCR to reprocess the multiplex PCR reads, holding one entry per CDR3 protein. This table has some 130,000 distinct CDR3 sequences, 55% to 70% appearing once.

This sequence joins TRBV6-2 or TRBV6-3 and TRBJ1-5; no clear D gene. This receptor was taken from a woman aged 60 to 75 with primary liver carcinoma and hepatitis B virus infection. Sequencing input: tumor-adjacent normal liver tissue. CDR3 sequence reads: CASSYGAGNQPRHF. CDR3 in DNA: TGTGCCAGCAGCTACGGCGCCGGCAATCAGCCCCGGCATTTT.